This T cell receptor (beta chain) was retrieved from a study of radiotherapy plus CTLA-4 blockade in lung cancer. Measured with immunoSEQ multiplex PCR; TCRdb has only the in-frame clones, and not every one. This table has 55,000 to 75,000 clones, roughly four fifths appearing once. This CDR3 has 14 amino acids. The trim removed 3 bases at V and 7 bases at J, leaving 4 bases unmatched. Germline V lookup: CDR1 MNHEY, CDR2 SVGAGI. Sample: peripheral blood, taken from a patient treated with radiotherapy plus ipilimumab. This rearrangement joins TRBV6-5 to TRBJ2-2; 8 bases fit TRBD2. The receptor was isolated from a human donor with non-small cell lung cancer whose response to radiotherapy plus ipilimumab could not be evaluated. Some clones in this sample may be carry-over from other donors' samples. CDR3 sequence (DNA): TGTGCCAGCAGTTATCCGGGACTAGACGGGGAGCTGTTTTTT. Protein product: CASSYPGLDGELFF.